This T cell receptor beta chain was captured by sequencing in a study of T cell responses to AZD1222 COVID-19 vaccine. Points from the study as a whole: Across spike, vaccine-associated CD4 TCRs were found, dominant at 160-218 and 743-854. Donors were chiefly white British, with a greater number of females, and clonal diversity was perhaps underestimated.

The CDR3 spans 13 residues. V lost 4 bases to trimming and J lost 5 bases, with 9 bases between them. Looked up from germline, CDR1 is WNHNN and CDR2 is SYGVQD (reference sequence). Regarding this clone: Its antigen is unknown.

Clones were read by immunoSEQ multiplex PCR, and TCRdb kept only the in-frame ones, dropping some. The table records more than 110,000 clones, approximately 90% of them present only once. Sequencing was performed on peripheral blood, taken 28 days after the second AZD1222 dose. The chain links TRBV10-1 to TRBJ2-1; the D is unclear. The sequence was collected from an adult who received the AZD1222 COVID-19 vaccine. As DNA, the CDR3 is TGCGCCAGCAGTGTTCGGCGAGACAATGAGCAGTTCTTC. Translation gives CASSVRRDNEQFF.